This T cell receptor (beta chain) emerged from a study of glioma-infiltrating T cells. Overall study findings and caveats: Above-expected tissue-blood divergence occurred in all gliomas, most in low-grade ones.

The iRepertoire nested amplicon-rescue multiplex PCR amplified TCR alpha and beta CDR3s from RNA. TCRdb re-called the multiplex PCR reads through MiXCR, storing one row per CDR3 protein. This repertoire shows roughly 200,000 distinct CDR3 sequences, over 40% found once; its top ten account for around 5%. This clonotype was counted between two and nine times. Its matching antigen is unknown. Sample: glioma tissue, nonneoplastic brain tissue, or PBMCs (not recorded which). The clonotype comes from a human donor with low-grade glioma or glioblastoma, undergoing nonglioma brain surgery, or in good health (not recorded which).

In nucleotides, the CDR3 is TGTGCCACAGGGAAAGGGCAAGAGACCCAGTACTTC. The encoded protein is CATGKGQETQYF. This chain links TRBV19 with TRBJ2-5; a possible D gene is TRBD1 (5 bases). Germline CDR1 is LNHDA and CDR2 is SQIVND (reference sequence). V lost 10 bases to trimming and J lost 2 bases, with 11 bases between them. This CDR3 has 12 amino acids.